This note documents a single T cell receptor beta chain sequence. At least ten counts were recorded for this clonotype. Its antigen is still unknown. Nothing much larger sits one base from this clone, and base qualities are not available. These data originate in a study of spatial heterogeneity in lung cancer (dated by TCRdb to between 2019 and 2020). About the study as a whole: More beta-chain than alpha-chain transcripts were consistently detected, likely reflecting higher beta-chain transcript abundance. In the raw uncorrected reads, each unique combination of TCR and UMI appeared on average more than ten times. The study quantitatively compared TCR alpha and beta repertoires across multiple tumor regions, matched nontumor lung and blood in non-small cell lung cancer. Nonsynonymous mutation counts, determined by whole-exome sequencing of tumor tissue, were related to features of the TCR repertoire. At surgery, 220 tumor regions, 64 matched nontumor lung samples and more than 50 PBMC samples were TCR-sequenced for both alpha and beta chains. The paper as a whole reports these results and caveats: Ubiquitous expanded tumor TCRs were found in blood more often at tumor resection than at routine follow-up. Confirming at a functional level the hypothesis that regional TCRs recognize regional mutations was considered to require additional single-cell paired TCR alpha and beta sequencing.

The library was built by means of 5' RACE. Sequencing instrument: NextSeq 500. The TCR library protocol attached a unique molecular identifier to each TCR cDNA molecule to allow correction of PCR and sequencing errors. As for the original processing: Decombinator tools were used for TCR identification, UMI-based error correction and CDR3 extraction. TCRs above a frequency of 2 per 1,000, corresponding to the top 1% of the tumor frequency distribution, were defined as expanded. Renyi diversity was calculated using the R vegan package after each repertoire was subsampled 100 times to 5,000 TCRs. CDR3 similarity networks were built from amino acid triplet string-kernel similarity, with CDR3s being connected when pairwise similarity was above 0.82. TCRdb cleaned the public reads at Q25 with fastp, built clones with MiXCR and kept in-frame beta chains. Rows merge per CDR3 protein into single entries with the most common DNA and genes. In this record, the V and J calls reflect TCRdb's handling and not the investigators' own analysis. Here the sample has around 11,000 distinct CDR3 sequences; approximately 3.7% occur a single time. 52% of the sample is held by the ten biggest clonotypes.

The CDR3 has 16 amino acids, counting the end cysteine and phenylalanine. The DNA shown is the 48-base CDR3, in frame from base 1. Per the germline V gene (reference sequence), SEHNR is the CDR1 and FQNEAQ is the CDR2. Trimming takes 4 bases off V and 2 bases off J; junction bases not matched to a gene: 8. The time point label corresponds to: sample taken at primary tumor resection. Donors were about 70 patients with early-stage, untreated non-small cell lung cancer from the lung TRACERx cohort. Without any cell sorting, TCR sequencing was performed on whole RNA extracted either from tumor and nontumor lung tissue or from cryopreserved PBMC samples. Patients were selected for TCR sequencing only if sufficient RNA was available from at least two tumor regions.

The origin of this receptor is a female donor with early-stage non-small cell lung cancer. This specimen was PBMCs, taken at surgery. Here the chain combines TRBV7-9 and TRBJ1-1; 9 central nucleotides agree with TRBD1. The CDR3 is CASSSLPGQGNTEAFF. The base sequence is TGTGCCAGCAGCTCTCTACCGGGACAGGGAAACACTGAAGCTTTCTTT.